The 24 T cell receptor beta chains below were found in one sample sequenced in a study of response to subunit inactivated influenza vaccine. TCRdb recomputed calls from the RT-PCR reads with MiXCR, one row per CDR3 protein. The profile shows 550,000 to 600,000 distinct CDR3 sequences, about 10% of them singletons. The sequencing used PBMCs from blood, collected on the day of vaccination. These receptors were obtained from a man in his fifties or sixties who received an inactivated influenza vaccine.

This sequence joins TRBV7-6 and TRBJ2-1, with TRBD2 matching 9 bases. CDR1 is SGHVS and CDR2 is FNYEAQ in the germline V gene. This CDR3 is built from 17 residues. Trimming at V came to 0 bases and at J to 0 bases, leaving 3 bases not matched to a gene. This CDR3 is CASSLAVAGASYNEQFF. For the CDR3, the DNA is TGTGCCAGCAGCTTAGCGGTAGCGGGGGCCTCCTACAATGAGCAGTTCTTC.

The chain uses TRBV20-1 and TRBJ1-2, with no clear D. Germline V lookup: CDR1 DFQATT, CDR2 SNEGSKA (reference sequence). CDR3 length equals 15 residues. The V end was cut by 5 bases, the J end by 1 base, with 17 bases between. CDR3 nucleotide sequence: TGCAGTGCTGGGCTCTCACCCTTCTTTAACTATGGCTACACCTTC. It encodes CSAGLSPFFNYGYTF.

The V call is TRBV14, the J call TRBJ1-6, with D possibly being TRBD1 (6 bases). Germline CDR1 is SGHDN and CDR2 is FVKESK. V was trimmed by 4 bases and J by 0 bases, leaving 10 bases between them. The CDR3 extends over 16 amino acids. The CDR3 coding sequence is TGTGCCAGCAGCCTCAGGGGATTCTCCTATAATTCACCCCTCCACTTT. Residues: CASSLRGFSYNSPLHF.

This clonotype was picked up a small number of times. V gene TRBV5-6 combines with J gene TRBJ2-6; TRBD1 matches 9 bases. CDR3 length equals 13 residues. CDR1 SGHDT and CDR2 YYEEEE come from the germline V gene. J lost 7 bases, V lost 10 bases, and 6 bases had no gene match. CDR3 protein: CAGQGFGANVLTF. For the CDR3, the DNA is TGTGCCGGACAGGGGTTTGGCGCCAACGTCCTGACTTTC.

This clonotype was counted a few times. This chain uses TRBV4-2 with TRBJ2-5; TRBD1 aligns across 9 bases. CDR3 length: 17 residues. CDR1 is LGHNA, CDR2 YNFKEQ, per germline. Trimming removed 1 base from V and 4 bases from J; junction bases left unmatched: 10. The CDR3 reads CASSQVWGGTGPETQYF. The CDR3 DNA follows: TGTGCCAGCAGCCAAGTTTGGGGAGGGACAGGGCCAGAGACCCAGTACTTC.

V usage is TRBV10-3 and J usage is TRBJ1-2, with 8 bases lining up with TRBD1. V shed 4 bases, J shed 4 bases, and the junction held 8 bases outside the gene matches. CDR1 and CDR2 (germline): ENHRY, SYGVKD. The CDR3 loop spans 15 amino acids. The CDR3 bases are TGTGCCATCAGTGGGACAGGGCTCTCCGGCTATGGCTACACCTTC. Residues: CAISGTGLSGYGYTF.

The chain recombines TRBV7-9 with TRBJ2-1, with D unclear. Trimming took off 7 bases at V and 3 bases at J, with 13 bases between the two ends. This CDR3 spans 14 amino acids. In germline, CDR1 is SEHNR, CDR2 FQNEAQ (reference sequence). CDR3 loop: CASTLGRDYNEQFF. DNA of the CDR3: TGTGCCAGCACCTTGGGTCGCGACTACAATGAGCAGTTCTTC.

The gene calls are TRBV5-1 and TRBJ2-5; D might be TRBD2 (6 bases). Per the germline V gene, CDR1 is SGHRS and CDR2 is YFSETQ. The CDR3 loop spans 13 amino acids. The ends were cut back, 5 bases at V and 3 bases at J, with 11 bases in the middle. The CDR3 protein is CASRRDPEETQYF. The CDR3 nucleotides are TGCGCCAGCAGGCGGGACCCAGAAGAGACCCAGTACTTC.

This clonotype was observed many times. This chain links TRBV20-1 with TRBJ2-3, with D tentatively TRBD1 (6 bases). Germline CDR1 is DFQATT and CDR2 is SNEGSKA (reference sequence). The CDR3 loop spans 13 amino acids. Trimming removed 6 bases from V and 3 bases from J, with 13 bases in between. The CDR3 is CSAPGQLTDTQYF. Here the CDR3 DNA reads TGCAGTGCACCTGGACAGTTAACAGATACGCAGTATTTT.

This clonotype was seen a handful of times. The rearrangement links TRBV7-9 to TRBJ2-3; D uncertain. From germline, CDR1 is SEHNR and CDR2 FQNEAQ (reference sequence). This CDR3 region has 14 residues. The germline V and J ends were trimmed by 0 bases and 4 bases, with 8 bases remaining between them. The chain's CDR3 is CASSLAQVADTQYF. CDR3 DNA: TGTGCCAGCAGCTTAGCTCAGGTGGCAGATACGCAGTATTTT.

V is TRBV5-1 and J is TRBJ2-1; 9 bases are shared with TRBD2. The trim removed 3 bases at V and 0 bases at J, leaving 16 bases unmatched. This CDR3 has 20 amino acids. Germline V CDR1 and CDR2: SGHRS, YFSETQ. CDR3 in amino acids: CASSWPRASGMTSSYNEQFF. CDR3 sequence (DNA): TGCGCCAGCAGCTGGCCTCGGGCTAGCGGGATGACGAGCTCCTACAATGAGCAGTTCTTC. The whole variable domain, remainder taken from reference TRBV5-1 and TRBJ2-1, is KAGVTQTPRYLIKTRGQQVTLSCSPISGHRSVSWYQQTPGQGLQFLFEYFSETQRNKGNFPGRFSGRQFSNSRSEMNVSTLELGDSALYLCASSWPRASGMTSSYNEQFFGPGTRLTVL.

This clonotype has a handful of counts. The chain joins TRBV11-2 to TRBJ2-1; possibly TRBD2 for D (6 bases). The CDR3 runs to 17 residues. CDR1 SGHAT and CDR2 FQNNGV come from the germline V gene. Trimming left V 5 bases short and J 4 bases short, with 21 bases between. The CDR3: CASSLINWGVVYNEQFF. CDR3 nucleotide sequence: TGTGCCAGCAGCCTTATCAATTGGGGGGTGGTATACAATGAGCAGTTCTTC.

The V call is TRBV28, the J call TRBJ2-7, with D maybe TRBD2 (6 bases). The CDR3 spans 15 residues. From germline, CDR1 is MDHEN and CDR2 SYDVKM. The germline V and J ends were trimmed by 6 bases and 1 base, with 16 bases remaining between them. The CDR3 DNA is TGTGCCAGCAGGGGTACAGAAGGAGGGTCCTACGAGCAGTACTTC. Residues: CASRGTEGGSYEQYF.

The table lists this clonotype with many counts. The V and J genes are TRBV4-3 and TRBJ2-1; D is unresolved. In germline, CDR1 is LGHNA, CDR2 YSLEER. The germline V and J ends were trimmed by 0 bases and 7 bases, with 19 bases remaining between them. The CDR3 spans 17 residues. CDR3 in DNA: TGCGCCAGCAGCCAAGATCGGTCAATTTTAAATCAGAATGAGCAGTTCTTC. Its protein is CASSQDRSILNQNEQFF.

This clonotype has more than one count but fewer than ten. The chain carries TRBV30 and TRBJ2-2, with D tentatively TRBD2 (6 bases). The CDR3 is 11 amino acids. CDR1 and CDR2 (germline): GTSNPN, SVGIG (reference sequence). With 5 bases removed from V and 6 bases from J, the gap between germline ends came to 7 bases. This CDR3 reads CAWRGSGELFF. CDR3 sequence (DNA): TGTGCCTGGCGGGGGTCCGGGGAGCTGTTTTTT.

This clonotype was seen only a few times. The gene calls are TRBV5-1 and TRBJ2-7; D perhaps matches TRBD2 (5 bases). The V and J ends lost 3 bases and 4 bases respectively, with 17 bases between them. The CDR3 is made up of 15 amino acids. Germline values: CDR1 SGHRS, CDR2 YFSETQ. CDR3 in DNA: TGCGCCAGCAGCTCCACTTTTCGGGGATCTTACGAGCAGTACTTC. Its translation: CASSSTFRGSYEQYF.

The gene calls are TRBV4-2 and TRBJ2-1, with 8 bases that match TRBD2. The CDR3 contains 17 residues. Unmatched junction bases numbered 17, after V lost 7 bases and J lost 6 bases. CDR1 LGHNA and CDR2 YNFKEQ come from the germline V gene. Written as DNA, the CDR3 is TGTGCCAGCACCATAAAGGTCCTGAGCGGGAGTCTCAATGAGCAGTTCTTC. It specifies CASTIKVLSGSLNEQFF.

The chain is built from TRBV7-2 and TRBJ2-3; TRBD2 matches at 7 bases. Germline-derived CDR1 and CDR2 are SGHTA and FQGNSA. V shed 4 bases and J 6 bases; nucleotides not matched to a gene: 4. This CDR3 contains 13 residues. The CDR3 reads CASSSTSYDTQYF. The CDR3 DNA is TGTGCCAGCAGCTCGACTAGCTACGATACGCAGTATTTT.

This clonotype was seen many times. V is TRBV20-1 and J is TRBJ1-1, with TRBD1 as a possible D gene (6 bases). V lost 0 bases to trimming and J lost 4 bases, with 12 bases between them. Germline V gene data show CDR1 as DFQATT and CDR2 as SNEGSKA (reference sequence). This CDR3 has 14 residues. CDR3 bases: TGCAGTGCTAGAGATGGGGGCGGTGGCACTGAAGCTTTCTTT. This codes for CSARDGGGGTEAFF.

This sequence joins TRBV7-2 and TRBJ2-3; 8 bases line up with TRBD2. The junction had 4 bases not matched to a gene; V was cut back by 4 bases and J by 1 base. Germline V gives CDR1 SGHTA, CDR2 FQGNSA. CDR3 length: 15 amino acids. CDR3 bases: TGTGCCAGCAGCTACCAAGCGGGAGGCACAGATACGCAGTATTTT. It translates to CASSYQAGGTDTQYF.

The CDR3 bases are TGTGCCAGCAGCTTAGACCTAGCGGGTGTGCAGTTCTTC. It is translated as CASSLDLAGVQFF. The rearrangement uses TRBV7-9 and TRBJ2-1, with TRBD2 matching 8 bases. Germline lookup yields CDR1 SEHNR and CDR2 FQNEAQ (reference sequence). V dropped 1 base and J dropped 12; count of bases not matched to a gene: 5. The CDR3 spans 13 residues.

This clonotype was counted a few times. V gene TRBV6-2 or TRBV6-3 combines with J gene TRBJ2-1; 13 bases line up with TRBD2. Germline values: CDR1 MNHEY, CDR2 SVGEGT. V gave up 2 bases and J gave up 10 bases; unmatched junction bases: 8. There are 16 residues in the CDR3. The CDR3 spells CASSYIPTSGRTEQFF. CDR3 sequence (DNA): TGTGCCAGCAGTTACATACCGACTAGCGGGAGGACCGAGCAGTTCTTC.

This clonotype showed up many times. This chain uses TRBV7-6 with TRBJ1-5; 7 bases map to TRBD1. This CDR3 is 15 amino acids long. The ends lost 5 bases at V and 9 bases at J; junction bases unmatched: 13. The germline CDR1 and CDR2 sequences are SGHVS and FNYEAQ. For the CDR3, the DNA is TGTGCCAGCAGCCCCGAGACAGGGACGTTTGCGCCCCAGCATTTT. Translated: CASSPETGTFAPQHF.

This clonotype appeared many times. This rearrangement joins TRBV30 to TRBJ1-5; no firm D call. V dropped 2 bases and J dropped 1 base, with 9 bases sitting between them. Germline V gene sequence: CDR1 GTSNPN, CDR2 SVGIG (reference sequence). The length of the CDR3 is 14 residues. CDR3 coding DNA: TGTGCCTGGAGTTCGGGGTCGAGCAATCAGCCCCAGCATTTT. Translating it yields CAWSSGSSNQPQHF.